These T cell receptor beta chains were read from a single sample in a study of blood T cell repertoires in COVID-19. Measured with immunoSEQ multiplex PCR; TCRdb has only the in-frame clones, and not every one. The data show about 260,000 clones, 70% to 85% seen once. The source material was peripheral blood. The receptors shown here come from an elderly woman with acute or convalescent COVID-19. The CDR3 runs from the conserved cysteine through the conserved F or W. A D gene is named only where the DNA matches it firmly. Rows may omit the clone size; those that give it use once, few, many or a size class.

J gene	clone size	V gene	D gene	CDR3 DNA	CDR3 protein
TRBJ1-2	.	TRBV6-6	TRBD1	TGTGCCAGCAGTCCCCGGACAGGGGGCCGTGGATCGGTTGGCTACACCTTC	CASSPRTGGRGSVGYTF
TRBJ2-7	.	TRBV5-1	.	TGCGCCAGCAGCCCGCAGTCCGCGGGGCAATACGAGCAGTACTTC	CASSPQSAGQYEQYF
TRBJ2-1	.	TRBV6-6	.	TGTGCCAGCAGAAGAACAATCGGAGCGGGCAATGAGCAGTTCTTC	CASRRTIGAGNEQFF
TRBJ1-3	.	TRBV11-2	.	TGTGCCAGCAGGGGGGGAGGGGCGACCAGAAACACCATATATTTT	CASRGGGATRNTIYF
TRBJ2-5	once	TRBV7-2	.	TGTGCCAGCAGCTTAGTGACAGGTCAAGAGACCCAGTACTTC	CASSLVTGQETQYF
TRBJ2-2	many	TRBV10-3	TRBD2	TGTGCCATCAGTGACCCGGGACTAGCGTCCACCGGGGAGCTGTTTTTT	CAISDPGLASTGELFF
TRBJ1-1	once	TRBV5-6	.	TGTGCCAGCAGTTTTGACAGTGAAGCTTTCTTT	CASSFDSEAFF
TRBJ2-3	.	TRBV6-1	TRBD1	TGTGCCAGCAGTGAACTACCGGGACAGGGATCAGATACGCAGTATTTT	CASSELPGQGSDTQYF
TRBJ2-7	.	TRBV11-2	TRBD2	TGTGCCAGCAGCTTAAGCGGGCTAGCGGAAACCTACGAGCAGTACTTC	CASSLSGLAETYEQYF
TRBJ2-7	once	TRBV20-1	.	TGCAGTGCTAGTATGGGACAAAACACCCACGAGCAGTACTTC	CSASMGQNTHEQYF
TRBJ1-1	.	TRBV11-2	.	TGTGCCAGCAGCTTTAGTGGGCGTGAAGCTTTCTTT	CASSFSGREAFF
TRBJ2-1	.	TRBV5-1	TRBD1	TGCGCCAGCAGCTTCCTCACGGGACAGCCCTACAATGAGCAGTTCTTC	CASSFLTGQPYNEQFF
TRBJ1-5	.	TRBV2	.	TGTGCCAGCACCCTAGGTAATCAGCCCCAGCATTTT	CASTLGNQPQHF
TRBJ1-1	.	TRBV6-5	.	TGTGCCAGCAATAACAGGGCGAACACTGAAGCTTTCTTT	CASNNRANTEAFF
TRBJ2-3	.	TRBV5-5	.	TGTGCCAGCAGCTTGGGTTGGGGGGGCACAGATACGCAGTATTTT	CASSLGWGGTDTQYF
TRBJ2-5	once	TRBV7-3	.	TGTGCCAGCAGCTTATTCGTAGGACAGAAAGAGACCCAGTACTTC	CASSLFVGQKETQYF
TRBJ1-5	.	TRBV11-3	TRBD1	TGTGCCGGATCCCCGACAGGGCCCGATCAGCCCCAGCATTTT	CAGSPTGPDQPQHF
TRBJ1-1	once	TRBV28	TRBD1	TGTGCCAGCATCTATAGCCAGGGGGCCACCGGGAACACTGAAGCTTTCTTT	CASIYSQGATGNTEAFF
TRBJ2-6	.	TRBV7-3	.	TGTGCCAGCAGCTTAAACGGGAAAAGCTCTGGGGCCAACGTCCTGACTTTC	CASSLNGKSSGANVLTF
TRBJ1-2	.	TRBV18	.	TGTGCCAGCTCACCACCACCGGGAAACTATGGCTACACCTTC	CASSPPPGNYGYTF
TRBJ1-5	.	TRBV2	.	TGTGCCAGCAGTGAAAGTTGGCAGGGCCTAAGCAATCAGCCCCAGCATTTT	CASSESWQGLSNQPQHF
TRBJ2-7	.	TRBV2	.	TGTGCCAGCAGTGCCGGACTTTACTACGAGCAGTACTTC	CASSAGLYYEQYF
TRBJ1-5	once	TRBV5-6	.	TGTGCCAGCAGCTTGGGTCCGGGAAATCAGCCCCAGCATTTT	CASSLGPGNQPQHF
TRBJ2-1	.	TRBV11-2	TRBD2	TGTGCCAGCAGTCTAACTAGCGGGGGGCCATACAATGAGCAGTTCTTC	CASSLTSGGPYNEQFF
TRBJ1-1	.	TRBV7-2	TRBD1	TGTGCCAGCAGCCCCGGGACAGTAAACACTGAAGCTTTCTTT	CASSPGTVNTEAFF
TRBJ1-1	.	TRBV7-9	.	TGTGCCAGCAGCTTAGATCAGGGGCGGACTGAAGCTTTCTTT	CASSLDQGRTEAFF
TRBJ1-2	.	TRBV4-3	TRBD1	TGCGCCAGCAGCCAAGTGGGACAGGGGTACTATGGCTACACCTTC	CASSQVGQGYYGYTF
TRBJ1-2	.	TRBV20-1	.	TGCAGTGCTAGTCGACAGGTAGACTACACCTTC	CSASRQVDYTF
TRBJ1-4	.	TRBV6-6	.	TGTGCCAGCAGTTACGCTGGCGAAAAACTGTTTTTT	CASSYAGEKLFF
TRBJ2-7	.	TRBV5-4	.	TGTGCCAGCAGCTACACCGGGACATACGAGCAGTACTTC	CASSYTGTYEQYF
TRBJ2-1	.	TRBV18	TRBD2	TGTGCCAGCTCACCAGATGGTAGCGGGAGTCAGAGGCAGTTCTTC	CASSPDGSGSQRQFF
TRBJ1-2	.	TRBV5-1	.	TGCGCCAGCAGCAGCACCGGGACAAACTATGGCTACACCTTC	CASSSTGTNYGYTF
TRBJ1-2	.	TRBV5-8	.	TGTGCCAGCAGCCTTTTCCGTGTCAGGGCGGACTATGGCTACACCTTC	CASSLFRVRADYGYTF
TRBJ2-2	few	TRBV15	.	TGTGCCACCAGCAGAGGCGGGGCCAGCACCGGGGAGCTGTTTTTT	CATSRGGASTGELFF
TRBJ1-5	.	TRBV7-2	TRBD1	TGTGCCAGCAGCCCGGACAGGAACAATCAGCCCCAGCATTTT	CASSPDRNNQPQHF
TRBJ2-1	once	TRBV3-1/TRBV3-2	.	TGTGCCAGCAGCCAAACGGGAGTCAGTGAGCAGTTCTTC	CASSQTGVSEQFF
TRBJ1-1	few	TRBV5-1	.	TGCGCCAGCAGCTTGGGCGGGGGGAACACTGAAGCTTTCTTT	CASSLGGGNTEAFF
TRBJ2-1	.	TRBV11-3	TRBD2	TGTGCCAGCAGCTTGGTCGGCGGGAGTAGTAATGAGCAGTTCTTC	CASSLVGGSSNEQFF
TRBJ2-2	.	TRBV6-2/TRBV6-3	.	TGTGCCAGCAGTTACCCTACGCGGAACACCGGGGAGCTGTTTTTT	CASSYPTRNTGELFF
TRBJ2-3	.	TRBV7-8	.	TGTGCCAGCAGCCCGGGACATGGGGAGGATACGCAGTATTTT	CASSPGHGEDTQYF